This T cell receptor (beta chain) was captured by sequencing in a study of shared clonotypes between healthy human individuals. For the study at large: Two female and a few male donors aged 18 to 49 were enrolled.

CDR3 size: 14 residues. Germline V lookup: CDR1 SEHNR, CDR2 FQNEAQ (reference sequence). V dropped 5 bases and J dropped 5 bases, with 16 bases sitting between them. Authors' analysis steps: Junction-only sequences produced by ImmunoSEQ had no quality scores, so filtering differed. Here immunoSEQ multiplex PCR was the method, and the copy in TCRdb shows in-frame clones only, minus some. V and J calls and clone size follow that table, whereas D and trimming were derived from the DNA. Of roughly 500,000 clones in the sample, 81% were seen once. Donors were healthy HIV-negative adults without recent acute infections or vaccinations. Adults of Caucasian background living in Nashville, Tennessee made up all donors.

This chain joins TRBV7-9 and TRBJ2-7; either TRBD1 or TRBD2 may fit D (5 bases each). The TCR comes from a woman in her 40s in good health. Some clones in this sample may be carry-over from other donors' samples. Sequencing input: PBMCs. The CDR3 reads CASSPLPGQNEQYF. CDR3 DNA sequence: TGTGCCAGCAGCCCTCTCCCGGGGCAAAACGAGCAGTACTTC.